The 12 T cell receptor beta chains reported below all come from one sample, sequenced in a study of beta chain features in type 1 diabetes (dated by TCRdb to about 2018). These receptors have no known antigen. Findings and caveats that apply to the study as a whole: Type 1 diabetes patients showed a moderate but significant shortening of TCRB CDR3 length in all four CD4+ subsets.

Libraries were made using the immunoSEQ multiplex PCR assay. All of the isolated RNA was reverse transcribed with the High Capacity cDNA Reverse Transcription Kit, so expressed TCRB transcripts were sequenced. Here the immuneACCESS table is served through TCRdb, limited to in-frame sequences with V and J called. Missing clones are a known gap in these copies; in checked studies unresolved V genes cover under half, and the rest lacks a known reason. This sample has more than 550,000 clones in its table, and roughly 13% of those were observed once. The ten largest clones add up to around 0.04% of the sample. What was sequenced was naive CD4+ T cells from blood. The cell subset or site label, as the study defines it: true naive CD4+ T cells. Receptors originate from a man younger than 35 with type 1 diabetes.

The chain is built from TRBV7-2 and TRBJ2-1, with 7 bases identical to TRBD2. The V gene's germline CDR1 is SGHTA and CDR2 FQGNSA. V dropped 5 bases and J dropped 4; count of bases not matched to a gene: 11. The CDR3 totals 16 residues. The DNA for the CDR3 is TGTGCCAGCAGCGTTACCTCCGGGACTACTTACAATGAGCAGTTCTTC. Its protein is CASSVTSGTTYNEQFF.

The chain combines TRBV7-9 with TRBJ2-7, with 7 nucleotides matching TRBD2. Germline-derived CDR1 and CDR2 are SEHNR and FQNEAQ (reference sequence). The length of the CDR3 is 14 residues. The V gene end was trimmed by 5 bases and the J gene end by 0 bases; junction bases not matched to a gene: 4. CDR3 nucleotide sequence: TGTGCCAGCAGCCTAGGACTAGACTCCTACGAGCAGTACTTC. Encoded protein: CASSLGLDSYEQYF.

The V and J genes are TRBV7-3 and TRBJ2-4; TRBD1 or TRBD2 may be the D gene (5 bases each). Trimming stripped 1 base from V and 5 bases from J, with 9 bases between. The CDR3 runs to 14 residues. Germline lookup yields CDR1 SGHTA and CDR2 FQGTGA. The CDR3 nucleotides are TGTGCCAGCAGCTTAAGTCCGGGACAAAACATTCAGTACTTC. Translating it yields CASSLSPGQNIQYF. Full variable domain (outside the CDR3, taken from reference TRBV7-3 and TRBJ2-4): GAGVSQTPSNKVTEKGKYVELRCDPISGHTALYWYRQSLGQGPEFLIYFQGTGAADDSGLPNDRFFAVRPEGSVSTLKIQRTERGDSAVYLCASSLSPGQNIQYFGAGTRLSVL.

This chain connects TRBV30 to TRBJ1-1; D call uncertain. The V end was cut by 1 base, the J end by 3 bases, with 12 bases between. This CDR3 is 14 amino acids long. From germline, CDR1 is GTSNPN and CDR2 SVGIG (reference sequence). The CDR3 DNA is TGTGCCTGGAGTGGAGTTGGGCGTGACACTGAAGCTTTCTTT. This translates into CAWSGVGRDTEAFF.

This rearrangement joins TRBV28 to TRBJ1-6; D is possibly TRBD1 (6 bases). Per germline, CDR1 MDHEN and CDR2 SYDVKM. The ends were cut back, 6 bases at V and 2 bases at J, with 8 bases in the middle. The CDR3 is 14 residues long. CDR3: CASSRDTYNSPLHF. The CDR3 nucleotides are TGTGCCAGCAGCCGGGACACCTATAATTCACCCCTCCACTTT.

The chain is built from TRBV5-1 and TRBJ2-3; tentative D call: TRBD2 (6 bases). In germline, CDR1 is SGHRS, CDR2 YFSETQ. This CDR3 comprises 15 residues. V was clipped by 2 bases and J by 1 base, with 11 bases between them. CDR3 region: CASSFGREGTDTQYF. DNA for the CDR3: TGCGCCAGCAGCTTTGGGCGGGAAGGCACAGATACGCAGTATTTT. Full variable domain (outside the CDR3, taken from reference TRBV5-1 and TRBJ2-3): KAGVTQTPRYLIKTRGQQVTLSCSPISGHRSVSWYQQTPGQGLQFLFEYFSETQRNKGNFPGRFSGRQFSNSRSEMNVSTLELGDSALYLCASSFGREGTDTQYFGPGTRLTVL.

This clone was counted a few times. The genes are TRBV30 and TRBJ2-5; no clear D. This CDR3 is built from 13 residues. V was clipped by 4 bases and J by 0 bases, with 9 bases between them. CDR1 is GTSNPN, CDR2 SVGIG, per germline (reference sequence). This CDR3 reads CAWTGGDQETQYF. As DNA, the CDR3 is TGTGCCTGGACGGGTGGGGACCAAGAGACCCAGTACTTC.

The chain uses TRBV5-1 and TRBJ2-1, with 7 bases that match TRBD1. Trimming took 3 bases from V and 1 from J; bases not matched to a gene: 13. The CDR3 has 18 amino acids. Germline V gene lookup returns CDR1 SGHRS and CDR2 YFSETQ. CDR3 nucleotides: TGCGCCAGCAGCTCGACTACCCGAACAGGGGCGTCCTACAATGAGCAGTTCTTC. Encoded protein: CASSSTTRTGASYNEQFF.

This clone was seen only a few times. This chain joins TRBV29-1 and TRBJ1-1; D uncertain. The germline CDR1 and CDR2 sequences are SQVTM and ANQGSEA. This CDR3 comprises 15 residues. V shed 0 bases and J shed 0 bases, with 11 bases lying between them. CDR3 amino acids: CSVEDRKRLNTEAFF. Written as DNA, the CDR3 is TGCAGCGTTGAAGATCGAAAGCGGTTGAACACTGAAGCTTTCTTT.

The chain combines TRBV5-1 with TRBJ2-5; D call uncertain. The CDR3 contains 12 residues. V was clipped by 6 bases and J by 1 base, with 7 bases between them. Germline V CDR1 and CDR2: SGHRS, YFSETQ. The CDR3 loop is CASNDPQETQYF. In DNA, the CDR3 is TGCGCCAGCAATGATCCCCAAGAGACCCAGTACTTC.

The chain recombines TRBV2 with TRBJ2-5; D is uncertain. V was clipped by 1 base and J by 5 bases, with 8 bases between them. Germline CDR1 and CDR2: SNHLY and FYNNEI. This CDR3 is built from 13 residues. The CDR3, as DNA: TGTGCCAGCAGTGAAGAAGTCGGTGAGACCCAGTACTTC. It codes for CASSEEVGETQYF.

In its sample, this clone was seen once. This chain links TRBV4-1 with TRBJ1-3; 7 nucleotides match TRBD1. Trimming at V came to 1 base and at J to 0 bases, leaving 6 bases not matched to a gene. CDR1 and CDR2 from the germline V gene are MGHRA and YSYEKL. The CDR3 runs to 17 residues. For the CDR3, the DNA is TGCGCCAGCAGCCAAGCAAACAGGGGTCCCTCTGGAAACACCATATATTTT. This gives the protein CASSQANRGPSGNTIYF.